This TCR beta chain was captured by sequencing in a study of T cell repertoires in cytomegalovirus infection. TCRdb reprocessed the reads via MiXCR and lists one record per CDR3 protein. The table includes 400,000 or so distinct CDR3 sequences, roughly a third detected once. Germline CDR1 reads MDHEN; CDR2 reads SYDVKM. The CDR3 contains 13 residues. V was trimmed by 7 bases and J by 2 bases, leaving 11 bases between them. The sample consisted of PBMCs. The rearrangement uses TRBV28 and TRBJ1-1, with D hard to call. The sequence was obtained from a human donor in good health (CMV status not recorded). Some clones in this sample may be carry-over from other donors' samples. The CDR3 loop reads CASIFGTNTEAFF. Written as DNA, the CDR3 is TGTGCCAGCATCTTTGGCACTAACACTGAAGCTTTCTTT.